The 26 T cell receptor beta chains below all came from one sample that was sequenced in a study of cytomegalovirus exposure and HLA in healthy donors. The assay was immunoSEQ multiplex PCR, and TCRdb's table has in-frame clones only and misses some. The sample lists approximately 120,000 clones, approximately 89% seen once, with about 1.1% in the top ten. The source material was PBMCs. The receptor set was obtained from a woman younger than 35 in good health and CMV-seronegative.

The genes are TRBV5-8 and TRBJ2-3; D may be TRBD2 (5 bases). The length of the CDR3 is 16 residues. Germline lookup yields CDR1 SGHTS and CDR2 YDEGEE. Trimming stripped 2 bases from V and 4 bases from J, with 17 bases between. The CDR3 nucleotides read TGTGCCAGCAGCTTTCTGGTGACGATGCGGGCAGATACGCAGTATTTT. Its protein is CASSFLVTMRADTQYF.

This rearrangement joins TRBV27 to TRBJ2-3, with 10 bases aligning to TRBD1. This CDR3 contains 15 residues. V was clipped by 1 base and J by 5 bases; unmatched bases: 3. In germline, CDR1 is MNHEY, CDR2 SMNVEV (reference sequence). CDR3 sequence (DNA): TGTGCCAGCAGTTTATTAGGGACAGGGGAAGATACGCAGTATTTT. This gives the protein CASSLLGTGEDTQYF.

This clone was counted once. CDR3 amino acids: CASSGMGQGRDYGYTF. The CDR3 DNA reads as TGTGCCAGCAGCGGAATGGGACAGGGGAGAGACTATGGCTACACCTTC. The rearrangement joins TRBV9 to TRBJ1-2; 10 bases align to TRBD1. V lost 3 bases to trimming and J lost 3 bases; unmatched junction nucleotides: 8. CDR1 and CDR2 from the germline V gene are SGDLS and YYNGEE. The CDR3 is made up of 16 amino acids.

This clone was detected only a few times. The chain recombines TRBV18 with TRBJ2-7; 9 nucleotides match TRBD1. Losses at the gene ends were 3 bases for V and 3 bases for J; bases not matched to a gene: 3. Germline CDR1 is KGHSH and CDR2 is LQKENI. This CDR3 region has 14 residues. The CDR3 DNA reads as TGTGCCAGCTCACCGGCGGGACAGGGCTACGAGCAGTACTTC. This codes for CASSPAGQGYEQYF.

The rearrangement uses TRBV5-5 and TRBJ2-5; TRBD1 might be the D (5 bases). Germline-derived CDR1 and CDR2 are SGHKS and YYEKEE (reference sequence). Trimming left V 0 bases short and J 4 bases short, with 13 bases between. The CDR3 runs to 15 residues. The CDR3 region has the DNA TGTGCCAGCAGCTTGGGACAGACCCTCGGAGAGACCCAGTACTTC. This encodes CASSLGQTLGETQYF.

The chain recombines TRBV2 with TRBJ1-5; TRBD1 might be the D (5 bases). Germline V gene data show CDR1 as SNHLY and CDR2 as FYNNEI. The CDR3 extends over 14 amino acids. Between the trimmed V and J ends, which lost 2 bases and 7 bases, there was a span of 12 bases. CDR3 residues: CASSEQGQRQPQHF. The CDR3 DNA follows: TGTGCCAGCAGTGAACAGGGTCAAAGACAGCCCCAGCATTTT.

This clone was picked up one time. V is TRBV18 and J is TRBJ2-7; 7 bases are shared with TRBD1. This CDR3 region has 14 residues. In germline, CDR1 is KGHSH, CDR2 LQKENI. V was clipped by 5 bases and J by 10 bases; unmatched bases: 14. The CDR3 coding sequence is TGTGCCAGCTCAGATTTAGGGACAGCAGACATCCAGTACTTC. It encodes CASSDLGTADIQYF.

This chain joins TRBV5-1 and TRBJ2-7, with TRBD1 identical over 8 bases. This CDR3 contains 15 residues. V was clipped by 4 bases and J by 1 base; unmatched bases: 7. Germline V CDR1 and CDR2: SGHRS, YFSETQ. The DNA of the CDR3 is TGCGCCAGCAGCCTTACAGGGGGGTTTTCCTACGAGCAGTACTTC. Translation gives CASSLTGGFSYEQYF.

Comments on this clone: Other DNA sequences of this sample code for an identical CDR3. The rearrangement links TRBV10-2 to TRBJ2-5, with 10 bases that match TRBD2. Germline trimming cut 2 bases from V and 1 base from J; bases unmatched to any gene: 1. Germline V gene sequence: CDR1 WSHSY, CDR2 SAAADI. The CDR3 runs 15 residues. CDR3 nucleotide sequence: TGCGCCAGCAGTGAGAGCGGGGGGGGCCAAGAGACCCAGTACTTC. Translated, it gives CASSESGGGQETQYF.

V usage is TRBV28 and J usage is TRBJ1-4, with a possible D match to TRBD1 (5 bases). The V end lost 6 bases, the J end lost 13 bases, and 18 bases lay between the germline ends. The CDR3 consists of 13 residues. Germline V gives CDR1 MDHEN, CDR2 SYDVKM. This chain's CDR3 is CASRGGRGQRLFF. The CDR3 DNA reads as TGTGCCAGCAGGGGGGGTCGCGGGCAGAGACTGTTTTTT. Variable domain in full (rest from reference TRBV28 and TRBJ1-4): DVKVTQSSRYLVKRTGEKVFLECVQDMDHENMFWYRQDPGLGLRLIYFSYDVKMKEKGDIPEGYSVSREKKERFSLILESASTNQTSMYLCASRGGRGQRLFFGSGTQLSVL.

CDR3 protein: CASSLVASGTSKDTQYF. For the CDR3, the DNA is TGCGCCAGCAGCTTGGTGGCTAGCGGGACGTCTAAGGATACGCAGTATTTT. The J gene is TRBJ2-3, the V gene TRBV5-1, with TRBD2 matching 9 bases. Germline trimming cut 0 bases from V and 6 bases from J; bases unmatched to any gene: 11. The CDR3 has 17 residues. Germline V gene data show CDR1 as SGHRS and CDR2 as YFSETQ.

The CDR3 protein is CASSSGDVTEAFF. The CDR3 DNA sequence: TGTGCCAGCAGCAGCGGGGACGTCACTGAAGCTTTCTTT. This sequence joins TRBV9 and TRBJ1-1; D is perhaps TRBD1 (5 bases). This CDR3 has 13 amino acids. V shed 4 bases and J shed 4 bases, with 11 bases lying between them. CDR1 is SGDLS and CDR2 is YYNGEE in the germline V gene.

This clone was detected once. The chain uses TRBV27 and TRBJ2-5; TRBD2 matches at 9 bases. Germline V lookup: CDR1 MNHEY, CDR2 SMNVEV (reference sequence). The CDR3 spans 14 residues. Trimming at V came to 6 bases and at J to 4 bases, leaving 6 bases not matched to a gene. The CDR3 reads CASSKTSGPETQYF. In DNA form, the CDR3 reads TGTGCCAGCAGCAAAACTAGCGGGCCAGAGACCCAGTACTTC.

The chain employs TRBV29-1 and TRBJ2-5, with TRBD1 as a possible D gene (5 bases). The CDR3 loop spans 15 amino acids. Per the germline V gene, CDR1 is SQVTM and CDR2 is ANQGSEA. V was shortened by 4 bases and J by 0 bases, with 15 bases between the two germline ends. The CDR3 coding sequence is TGCAGCGTTGTAGGGGCAGGGCGGTACCAAGAGACCCAGTACTTC. It specifies CSVVGAGRYQETQYF.

The genes are TRBV18 and TRBJ2-7; 12 positions agree with TRBD1. J lost 2 bases, V lost 4 bases, and 3 bases had no gene match. In germline, CDR1 is KGHSH, CDR2 LQKENI. The CDR3 has 15 residues. In nucleotides, the CDR3 is TGTGCCAGCTCACGGGGACAGGGGGCCACCTACGAGCAGTACGTC. This translates into CASSRGQGATYEQYV.

The genes are TRBV5-1 and TRBJ1-4; a possible D gene is TRBD1 (5 bases). Trimming left V 4 bases short and J 2 bases short, with 18 bases between. The CDR3 covers 17 residues. Germline V gene data show CDR1 as SGHRS and CDR2 as YFSETQ. CDR3 bases: TGCGCCAGCAGCGTGCTAGGGTTATCAGGGACTAATGAAAAACTGTTTTTT. Encoded protein: CASSVLGLSGTNEKLFF.

V usage is TRBV15 and J usage is TRBJ2-6, with D possibly being TRBD1 (5 bases). Germline V CDR1 and CDR2: LNHNV, YYDKDF (reference sequence). The CDR3 runs 18 residues. The V end lost 5 bases, the J end lost 0 bases, and 17 bases lay between the germline ends. CDR3 DNA: TGTGCCACCAGCGTGAGGTCAGGGTACCTCTCTGGGGCCAACGTCCTGACTTTC. It translates to CATSVRSGYLSGANVLTF.

The rearrangement links TRBV15 to TRBJ2-1; tentatively, D is TRBD2 (6 bases). This CDR3 is built from 14 residues. Germline lookup yields CDR1 LNHNV and CDR2 YYDKDF (reference sequence). The V end was cut by 2 bases, the J end by 4 bases, with 9 bases between. The CDR3 bases are TGTGCCACCAGCAGACAGGGACTGTACAATGAGCAGTTCTTC. It translates to CATSRQGLYNEQFF.

This chain links TRBV7-9 with TRBJ2-7; 11 bases match TRBD2. The CDR3 spans 16 residues. Germline V CDR1 and CDR2: SEHNR, FQNEAQ (reference sequence). Losses at the gene ends were 3 bases for V and 1 base for J; bases not matched to a gene: 5. In nucleotides, the CDR3 is TGTGCCAGCAGCTTGCAAGGACTAGCGGGTTCCTACGAGCAGTACGTC. It specifies CASSLQGLAGSYEQYV.

The gene calls are TRBV28 and TRBJ2-1; 10 bases line up with TRBD2. Trimming took 3 bases from V and 6 from J; bases not matched to a gene: 8. The CDR3 contains 16 residues. In germline, CDR1 is MDHEN, CDR2 SYDVKM. This chain's CDR3 is CASSFLTSGWTNEQFF. The CDR3 nucleotides are TGTGCCAGCAGTTTCCTGACTAGCGGGTGGACCAATGAGCAGTTCTTC.

The V call is TRBV15, the J call TRBJ2-1; no definite D call. The CDR3 length is 13 residues. Germline V gives CDR1 LNHNV, CDR2 YYDKDF (reference sequence). V was trimmed by 1 base and J by 9 bases, leaving 10 bases between them. CDR3 region: CATSRAVFGEQFF. CDR3 sequence (DNA): TGTGCCACCAGCAGAGCGGTTTTTGGTGAGCAGTTCTTC.

CDR3 nucleotides: TGTGCCTGGAGTGTAGGGGGTCTCCTAAACACCATATATTTT. Protein product: CAWSVGGLLNTIYF. This chain links TRBV30 with TRBJ1-3; maybe TRBD1 (6 bases). The germline V gene has CDR1 GTSNPN and CDR2 SVGIG (reference sequence). The CDR3 extends over 14 amino acids. The V gene lost 0 bases and the J gene lost 6 bases, with 12 bases spanning the gap.

This sequence joins TRBV28 and TRBJ2-7; 10 bases agree with TRBD1. V gave up 2 bases and J gave up 6 bases; unmatched junction bases: 7. Germline V lookup: CDR1 MDHEN, CDR2 SYDVKM. The CDR3 consists of 15 residues. As DNA, the CDR3 is TGTGCCAGCAGTTTAGGGGACAGGGGACGGGGCGAGCAGTACTTC. Protein: CASSLGDRGRGEQYF.

This clone was seen just once. The genes are TRBV4-3 and TRBJ2-2; 10 bases fit TRBD2. V shed 2 bases, J shed 7 bases, and the junction held 10 bases outside the gene matches. The CDR3 length is 17 residues. CDR1 and CDR2 (germline): LGHNA, YSLEER. CDR3 in amino acids: CASSQSSGRAWGGELFF. The CDR3 bases are TGCGCCAGCAGCCAATCCAGCGGGAGGGCCTGGGGCGGGGAGCTGTTTTTT.

The rearrangement uses TRBV4-3 and TRBJ1-2, with unresolved D. Per germline, CDR1 LGHNA and CDR2 YSLEER. Trimming cost V 0 bases and J 7 bases, with 21 bases left between them. This CDR3 has 17 amino acids. CDR3 sequence: CASSQDNLGQALSGYTF. For the CDR3, the DNA is TGCGCCAGCAGCCAAGATAATCTTGGCCAGGCGCTAAGTGGCTACACCTTC.

This chain links TRBV6-1 with TRBJ2-1, with 7 bases aligning to TRBD2. The V gene end was trimmed by 8 bases and the J gene end by 4 bases; junction bases not matched to a gene: 11. Germline-derived CDR1 and CDR2 are MNHNS and SASEGT. The CDR3 covers 15 residues. For the CDR3, the DNA is TGTGCCAGCGGACTAGGGGTTGGGGGTTACAATGAGCAGTTCTTC. Amino acids: CASGLGVGGYNEQFF.